What follows is one TCR beta chain and its context. Primers included in the PCR were 60 Vbeta and 13 Jbeta primers. Clones were sequenced by immunoSEQ multiplex PCR, and TCRdb holds only the in-frame ones, with some missing. The sample carries 150,000 to 250,000 clones, less than 85% recorded once. This sample was included in a study of cytomegalovirus exposure and HLA in healthy donors. Turning to the study itself: There were around 390 genotyped donors. Of these, about 81% fell in the genetic ancestry cluster associated with self-reported Caucasian donors.

The trim removed 4 bases at V and 5 bases at J, leaving 7 bases unmatched. Germline CDR1 is SGHAT and CDR2 is FQNNGV. This CDR3 has 16 amino acids. The clonotype originates from a girl aged 5 to 17 in good health and CMV-seropositive. The sample comprised PBMCs. The rearrangement links TRBV11-2 to TRBJ2-3, with 12 bases aligning to TRBD2. DNA of the CDR3: TGTGCCAGCAGCTCCCGGACTAGCGGGGTTATAGATACGCAGTATTTT. As protein: CASSSRTSGVIDTQYF.